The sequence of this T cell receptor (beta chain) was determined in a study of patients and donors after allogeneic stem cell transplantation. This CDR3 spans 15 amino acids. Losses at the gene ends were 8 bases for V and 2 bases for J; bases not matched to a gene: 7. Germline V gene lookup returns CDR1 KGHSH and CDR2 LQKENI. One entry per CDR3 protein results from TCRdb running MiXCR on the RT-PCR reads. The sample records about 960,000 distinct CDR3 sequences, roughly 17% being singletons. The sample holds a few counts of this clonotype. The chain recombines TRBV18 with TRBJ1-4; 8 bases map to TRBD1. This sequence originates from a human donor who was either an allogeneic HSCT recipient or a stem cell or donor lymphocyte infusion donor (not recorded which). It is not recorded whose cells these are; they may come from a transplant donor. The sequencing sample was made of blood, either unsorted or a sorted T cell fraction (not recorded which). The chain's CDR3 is CASASRTGTNEKLFF. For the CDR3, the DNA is TGTGCCAGCGCCAGCCGGACAGGGACTAATGAAAAACTGTTTTTT.